This T cell receptor beta chain emerged from a study of identical twins. The study, taken as a whole, reports: Sharing of beta out-of-frame sequences by twins showed a weaker excess. Monozygotic twins shared more out-of-frame TCR alpha than recombination models predicted. Cross-sectional statistical analysis, not tracking of the same donors, underpinned the conclusions.

It was template switching that added a universal primer site, and there were unique molecular identifiers on the cDNA. Each CDR3 protein is one row after TCRdb ran MiXCR on the 5' RACE reads. The table has about 810,000 distinct CDR3 sequences, about 12% seen once. Trimming left V 1 base short and J 0 bases short, with 13 bases between. The CDR3 has 17 residues. Germline V CDR1 and CDR2: SGHVS, FQNEAQ. In regard to this clonotype: No antigen is known for it.

The data were also submitted as part of a second study, on yellow fever vaccine responses in identical twins.

V and J are TRBV7-8 and TRBJ2-4; D is unresolved. The sequence was obtained from a woman between 18 and 30 years old in good health. Sequencing was carried out using PBMCs. The CDR3 DNA sequence: TGTGCCAGCAGCTTAGGTGGAACAGTCTTAGCCAAAAACATTCAGTACTTC. Amino acid sequence: CASSLGGTVLAKNIQYF.